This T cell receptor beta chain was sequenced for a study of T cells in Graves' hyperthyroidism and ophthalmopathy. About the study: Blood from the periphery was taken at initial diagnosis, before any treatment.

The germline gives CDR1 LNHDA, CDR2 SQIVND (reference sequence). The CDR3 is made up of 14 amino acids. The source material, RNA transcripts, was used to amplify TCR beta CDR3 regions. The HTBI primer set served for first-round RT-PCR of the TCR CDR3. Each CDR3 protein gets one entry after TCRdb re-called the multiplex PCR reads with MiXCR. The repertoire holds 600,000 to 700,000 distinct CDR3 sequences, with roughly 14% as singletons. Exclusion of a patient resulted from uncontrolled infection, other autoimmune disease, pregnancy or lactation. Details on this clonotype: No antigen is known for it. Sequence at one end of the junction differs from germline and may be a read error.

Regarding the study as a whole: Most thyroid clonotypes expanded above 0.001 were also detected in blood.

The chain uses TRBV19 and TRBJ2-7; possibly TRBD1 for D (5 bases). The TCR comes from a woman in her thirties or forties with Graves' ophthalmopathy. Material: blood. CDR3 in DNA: TGTGCCAGCCGAGGCGCAACAGGCCCCTACGGGCAGTACTTC. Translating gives CASRGATGPYGQYF. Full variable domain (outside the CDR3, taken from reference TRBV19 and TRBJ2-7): DGGITQSPKYLFRKEGQNVTLSCEQNLNHDAMYWYRQDPGQGLRLIYYSQIVNDFQKGDIAEGYSVSREKKESFPLTVTSAQKNPTAFYLCASRGATGPYGQYFGPGTRLTVT.